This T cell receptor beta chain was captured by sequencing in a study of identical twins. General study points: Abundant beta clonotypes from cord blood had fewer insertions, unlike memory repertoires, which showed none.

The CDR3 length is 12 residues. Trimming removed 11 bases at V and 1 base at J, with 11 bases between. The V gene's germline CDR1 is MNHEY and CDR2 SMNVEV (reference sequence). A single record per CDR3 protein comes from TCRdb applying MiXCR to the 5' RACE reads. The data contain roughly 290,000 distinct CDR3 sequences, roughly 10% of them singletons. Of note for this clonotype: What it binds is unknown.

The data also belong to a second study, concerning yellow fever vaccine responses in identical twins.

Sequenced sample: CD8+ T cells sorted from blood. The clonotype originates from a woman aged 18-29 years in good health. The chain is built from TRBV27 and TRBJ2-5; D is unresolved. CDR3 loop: CAPERRQETQYF. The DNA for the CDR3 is TGTGCCCCTGAACGACGCCAAGAGACCCAGTACTTC.